This T cell receptor (beta chain) was identified during a study of T cells in Graves' hyperthyroidism and ophthalmopathy (dated by TCRdb to between 2018 and 2021). About the full investigation: Peripheral blood samples were taken at initial diagnosis, before any treatment was given. The paper describes TCR Vbeta CDR3 sequencing of around 130 peripheral blood samples, made up of fewer than 50 ophthalmopathy patients, around 73 hyperthyroidism patients and 17 progressor patients. Once sampling was done, hyperthyroidism patients were given methimazole at a starting dose of 30 mg daily, whereas ophthalmopathy patients were given high-dose intravenous methylprednisolone. Thyroid tissue and blood T-cell repertoires from roughly 6 Graves' hyperthyroidism patients were also compared in the study. A discovery cohort of about a hundred patients, 43 with Graves' ophthalmopathy and about 60 with stable Graves' hyperthyroidism, was used to find distinguishing TCR V-J signatures. An independent validation cohort of around 19 hyperthyroidism patients and about 16 patients who later progressed to ophthalmopathy tested prospective prediction of ophthalmopathy. The 100 or so discovery patients were randomly split 7:3 into training and test sets.

This clonotype came up many times. The target of this receptor is not known. Per-base quality was not reported, and no clone a single base away is much larger than it. The paper as a whole reports these results and caveats: A model built on a 13 V-J signature distinguished ophthalmopathy from stable hyperthyroidism, reaching roughly 88% sensitivity and about 81% specificity in cross-validation and 80%/75% in testing. In validation, the model predicted progression to ophthalmopathy with around 71% sensitivity and roughly 72% specificity, a median of around 6.6 months before onset. No statistical method was used to set the sample size in advance, and investigators knew the group allocation. Most expanded thyroid clonotypes (frequency above 0.001) were also detected in blood, suggesting blood repertoires may reflect thyroid immune responses.

For this chain, trimming is 2 bases at the V end and 3 bases at the J end, and the number of junction bases without a gene match is 11. The CDR3, from cysteine to phenylalanine, totals 17 residues. CDR3 DNA only is kept here, 51 bases in frame from base 1. The germline V gene supplies CDR1 SGHVS and CDR2 FNYEAQ. Amplification of TCR beta CDR3 regions was carried out from RNA transcripts. The TCR CDR3 was subjected to a first round of RT-PCR using the HTBI primer set and the Qiagen OneStep RT-PCR kit. A second multiplex PCR round built the libraries, followed by size selection and purification. The libraries were sequenced on an Illumina HiSeq2000 using paired-end 100 bp reads. The authors' pipeline ran thus. SOAPnuke was used to process the raw data, removing reads that contained adapters or uncalled bases, had a mean Phred below 15, or lacked an exact match to the constant primer or identifier. COPE v1.2.5 was used to merge the high-quality paired reads, and each unique nucleotide sequence was defined as a clonotype. Clonotypes were aligned to IMGT TRBV, TRBD and TRBJ reference segments using MiTCR v1.1. Only V-J combinations with frequency above 0.0001, covering 99% to 99.2% of repertoires, were analysed. A TCS score was defined as the ratio of F50 (clonal expansion) to E x V (chaos), with BLOSUM62-based TCRdist applied between CDR3 peptides within each V-J. Welch's t-statistics and random forest reduced several hundred V-J features to roughly 13, which were used in a naive Bayes classifier (R e1071). In TCRdb, the public reads were trimmed at Q25 with fastp and aligned with MiXCR, with productive beta chains retained. CDR3 protein duplicates are merged, each entry listing the most common genes and DNA. TCRdb, rather than the study authors, made the V and J calls. The table for this sample lists about 420,000 distinct CDR3 sequences; approximately 14% of them were counted only once. Just under 8% of the sample is in the top ten clones.

A patient counted as having stable Graves' hyperthyroidism if no progression to ophthalmopathy occurred over 18 months of follow-up. Hyperthyroidism patients were aged 18 to 65 years and newly diagnosed, with disease duration of less than 2 months. Exclusion was applied to patients with uncontrolled infections, other autoimmune diseases, pregnancy or lactation. Clinical symptoms, serum thyroxine and TRAb, thyroid ultrasound, and orbital computed tomography formed the basis for the diagnoses. PBMCs were separated from roughly 9.3 ml of fresh peripheral blood using Ficoll-Paque density gradient centrifugation. Trizol reagent was used to extract total RNA, and RNA quality was then checked on an Agilent 2100 Bioanalyzer.

The chain couples TRBV7-6 to TRBJ1-2; TRBD1 lines up with 8 middle nucleotides. Sequenced sample: blood. This sequence originates from a woman in her late teens or twenties with Graves' hyperthyroidism. The CDR3: CASSLYPREQGDYGYTF. Here is the DNA: TGTGCCAGCAGCTTATACCCGCGGGAACAGGGGGACTATGGCTACACCTTC.